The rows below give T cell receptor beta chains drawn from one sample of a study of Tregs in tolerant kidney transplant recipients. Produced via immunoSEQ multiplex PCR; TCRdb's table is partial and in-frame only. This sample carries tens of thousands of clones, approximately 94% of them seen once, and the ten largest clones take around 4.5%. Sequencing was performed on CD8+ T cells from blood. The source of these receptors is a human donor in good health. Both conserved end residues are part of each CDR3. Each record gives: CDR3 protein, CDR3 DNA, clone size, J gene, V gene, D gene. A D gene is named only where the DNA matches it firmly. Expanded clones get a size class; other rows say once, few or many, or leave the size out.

CDR3aa: CASSYSGAVADTEAFF; CDR3nt: TGTGCCAGCAGTTACTCTGGGGCGGTAGCGGACACTGAAGCTTTCTTT; abundance: -; j_gene: TRBJ1-1; v_gene: TRBV6-6; d_gene: -
CDR3aa: CATSRGLAGVHTEAFF; CDR3nt: TGTGCCACCAGCAGAGGTTTAGCAGGGGTCCACACTGAAGCTTTCTTT; abundance: -; j_gene: TRBJ1-1; v_gene: TRBV15; d_gene: -
CDR3aa: CASSLEGQGMMPQHF; CDR3nt: TGTGCCAGCAGCCTGGAAGGCCAGGGAATGATGCCCCAGCATTTT; abundance: -; j_gene: TRBJ1-5; v_gene: TRBV5-6; d_gene: -
CDR3aa: CASTSPAGRNNEQFF; CDR3nt: TGTGCCAGCACTTCCCCAGCGGGAAGAAACAATGAGCAGTTCTTC; abundance: once; j_gene: TRBJ2-1; v_gene: TRBV7-9; d_gene: TRBD2
CDR3aa: CATIGRGYTEAFF; CDR3nt: TGTGCCACCATCGGCAGGGGGTACACTGAAGCTTTCTTT; abundance: once; j_gene: TRBJ1-1; v_gene: TRBV15; d_gene: TRBD1
CDR3aa: CASSVGTGELFF; CDR3nt: TGTGCCAGCAGCGTAGGGACCGGGGAGCTGTTTTTT; abundance: -; j_gene: TRBJ2-2; v_gene: TRBV9; d_gene: -
CDR3aa: CASSLNEQYF; CDR3nt: TGCGCCAGCAGCTTGAACGAGCAGTACTTC; abundance: -; j_gene: TRBJ2-7; v_gene: TRBV5-1; d_gene: -
CDR3aa: CASSVGLAGVYYQETQYF; CDR3nt: TGTGCCAGCAGCGTGGGACTAGCGGGGGTTTATTACCAAGAGACCCAGTACTTC; abundance: -; j_gene: TRBJ2-5; v_gene: TRBV7-9; d_gene: TRBD2
CDR3aa: CASSDWAGYDNEQFF; CDR3nt: TGTGCCAGCAGTGACTGGGCAGGGTATGACAATGAGCAGTTCTTC; abundance: -; j_gene: TRBJ2-1; v_gene: TRBV6-4; d_gene: -
CDR3aa: CASSWGQGKTYEQYF; CDR3nt: TGTGCCAGCAGCTGGGGACAGGGCAAGACCTACGAGCAGTACTTC; abundance: -; j_gene: TRBJ2-7; v_gene: TRBV5-4; d_gene: TRBD1
CDR3aa: CASSVGDRGIGEAFF; CDR3nt: TGTGCCAGCAGCGTAGGGGACAGGGGGATCGGTGAAGCTTTCTTT; abundance: -; j_gene: TRBJ1-1; v_gene: TRBV9; d_gene: TRBD1
CDR3aa: CAWSPPPGLSTDTQYF; CDR3nt: TGTGCCTGGAGTCCCCCCCCCGGACTTAGCACAGATACGCAGTATTTT; abundance: -; j_gene: TRBJ2-3; v_gene: TRBV30; d_gene: -
CDR3aa: CASSFMKEAFF; CDR3nt: TGTGCCAGCAGCTTTATGAAGGAAGCTTTCTTT; abundance: -; j_gene: TRBJ1-1; v_gene: TRBV11-2; d_gene: -
CDR3aa: CASSPVGWAGDGYTF; CDR3nt: TGTGCCAGCAGCCCCGTAGGGTGGGCTGGTGATGGCTACACCTTC; abundance: -; j_gene: TRBJ1-2; v_gene: TRBV27; d_gene: -
CDR3aa: CASRDSYNEQFF; CDR3nt: TGTGCCAGCAGGGACAGCTACAATGAGCAGTTCTTC; abundance: -; j_gene: TRBJ2-1; v_gene: TRBV6-1; d_gene: -
CDR3aa: CASSQDQRDTQYF; CDR3nt: TGCGCCAGCAGCCAAGATCAAAGAGATACGCAGTATTTT; abundance: once; j_gene: TRBJ2-3; v_gene: TRBV4-1; d_gene: -
CDR3aa: CASSLARETQYF; CDR3nt: TGTGCCAGCAGCCTAGCTCGAGAGACCCAGTACTTC; abundance: -; j_gene: TRBJ2-5; v_gene: TRBV7-9; d_gene: -
CDR3aa: CASSYTEGTYEQYF; CDR3nt: TGTGCCAGCAGTTACACTGAAGGTACCTACGAGCAGTACTTC; abundance: once; j_gene: TRBJ2-7; v_gene: TRBV6-5; d_gene: -
CDR3aa: CASTELRGRGEKLFF; CDR3nt: TGTGCCAGTACCGAATTAAGGGGAAGGGGCGAAAAACTGTTTTTT; abundance: -; j_gene: TRBJ1-4; v_gene: TRBV19; d_gene: -
CDR3aa: CASSPGSQYF; CDR3nt: TGTGCCAGCAGCCCTGGATCGCAGTATTTT; abundance: -; j_gene: TRBJ2-3; v_gene: TRBV9; d_gene: -
CDR3aa: CASRTGANEQYF; CDR3nt: TGTGCCAGCAGAACAGGGGCCAACGAGCAGTACTTC; abundance: -; j_gene: TRBJ2-7; v_gene: TRBV7-8; d_gene: TRBD1
CDR3aa: CASSLQGGPRGYTF; CDR3nt: TGTGCCAGCAGCCTTCAGGGGGGGCCCAGAGGCTACACCTTC; abundance: -; j_gene: TRBJ1-2; v_gene: TRBV7-9; d_gene: TRBD1
CDR3aa: CASSESGLAGEQYF; CDR3nt: TGCGCCAGCAGTGAGAGCGGACTAGCGGGCGAGCAGTACTTC; abundance: -; j_gene: TRBJ2-7; v_gene: TRBV10-1; d_gene: TRBD2
CDR3aa: CASRPTGMNTEAFF; CDR3nt: TGTGCCAGCAGGCCCACAGGGATGAACACTGAAGCTTTCTTT; abundance: -; j_gene: TRBJ1-1; v_gene: TRBV27; d_gene: -
CDR3aa: CASGFGGFEAFF; CDR3nt: TGTGCCAGCGGTTTTGGAGGTTTTGAAGCTTTCTTT; abundance: -; j_gene: TRBJ1-1; v_gene: TRBV28; d_gene: -
CDR3aa: CASSFSVNTEAFF; CDR3nt: TGTGCCAGCAGCTTTTCTGTAAACACTGAAGCTTTCTTT; abundance: -; j_gene: TRBJ1-1; v_gene: TRBV5-6; d_gene: -
CDR3aa: CAISGSGSYEQYF; CDR3nt: TGTGCCATCAGTGGGTCAGGATCCTACGAGCAGTACTTC; abundance: once; j_gene: TRBJ2-7; v_gene: TRBV10-3; d_gene: -
CDR3aa: CASSQGAGRGSYEQYF; CDR3nt: TGTGCCAGCAGCCAAGGGGCGGGGCGGGGTTCCTACGAGCAGTACTTC; abundance: -; j_gene: TRBJ2-7; v_gene: TRBV14; d_gene: -
CDR3aa: CAWSNGWMTNEKLFF; CDR3nt: TGTGCCTGGAGTAACGGATGGATGACTAATGAAAAACTGTTTTTT; abundance: -; j_gene: TRBJ1-4; v_gene: TRBV30; d_gene: -
CDR3aa: CAAGRGSGYEQYF; CDR3nt: TGTGCCGCTGGCCGGGGGTCGGGCTACGAGCAGTACTTC; abundance: -; j_gene: TRBJ2-7; v_gene: TRBV27; d_gene: -
CDR3aa: CASSLAQGSQPQHF; CDR3nt: TGTGCCAGCAGCTTAGCGCAGGGCAGTCAGCCCCAGCATTTT; abundance: -; j_gene: TRBJ1-5; v_gene: TRBV7-9; d_gene: -
CDR3aa: CASSLDLRGTYTQYF; CDR3nt: TGTGCCAGCAGTTTAGATCTAAGAGGGACGTATACGCAGTATTTT; abundance: -; j_gene: TRBJ2-3; v_gene: TRBV27; d_gene: -
CDR3aa: CASSLGPTAIETQYF; CDR3nt: TGTGCCAGCAGCTTAGGGCCGACGGCGATTGAGACCCAGTACTTC; abundance: -; j_gene: TRBJ2-5; v_gene: TRBV7-9; d_gene: -
CDR3aa: CASSLLGPGGSNF; CDR3nt: TGTGCCAGCAGTCTCCTTGGCCCGGGAGGGTCTAATTTT; abundance: -; j_gene: TRBJ1-3; v_gene: TRBV2; d_gene: -
CDR3aa: CASSTGQGGMGEKLFF; CDR3nt: TGTGCCAGCAGCACCGGACAGGGAGGAATGGGTGAAAAACTGTTTTTT; abundance: -; j_gene: TRBJ1-4; v_gene: TRBV9; d_gene: TRBD1
CDR3aa: CASSLETSGRSYNEQFF; CDR3nt: TGCGCCAGCAGCCTGGAGACTAGCGGGAGGAGCTACAATGAGCAGTTCTTC; abundance: -; j_gene: TRBJ2-1; v_gene: TRBV4-1; d_gene: TRBD2
CDR3aa: CASWTGQETQYF; CDR3nt: TGTGCCAGTTGGACAGGGCAAGAGACCCAGTACTTC; abundance: -; j_gene: TRBJ2-5; v_gene: TRBV27; d_gene: TRBD1
CDR3aa: CASPLRNTEAFF; CDR3nt: TGTGCCTCCCCGCTGAGGAACACTGAAGCTTTCTTT; abundance: -; j_gene: TRBJ1-1; v_gene: TRBV2; d_gene: -
CDR3aa: CASSLAQGLNEKLFF; CDR3nt: TGTGCCAGCAGCTTAGCCCAGGGCCTAAATGAAAAACTGTTTTTT; abundance: -; j_gene: TRBJ1-4; v_gene: TRBV7-9; d_gene: -
CDR3aa: CASSQDEPSTQYF; CDR3nt: TGTGCCAGCAGCCAAGATGAGCCAAGTACGCAGTATTTT; abundance: -; j_gene: TRBJ2-3; v_gene: TRBV4-2; d_gene: -
CDR3aa: CASSLGLTGELFF; CDR3nt: TGTGCCAGCAGTTTAGGTCTCACCGGGGAGCTGTTTTTT; abundance: -; j_gene: TRBJ2-2; v_gene: TRBV27; d_gene: -
CDR3aa: CASSPPGNNSPLHF; CDR3nt: TGTGCCAGCAGCCCACCGGGGAATAATTCACCCCTCCACTTT; abundance: -; j_gene: TRBJ1-6; v_gene: TRBV7-9; d_gene: -
CDR3aa: CASSQTSGVGWYNEQFF; CDR3nt: TGCGCCAGCAGCCAAACTTCAGGGGTTGGTTGGTACAATGAGCAGTTCTTC; abundance: -; j_gene: TRBJ2-1; v_gene: TRBV4-1; d_gene: -
CDR3aa: CASSLTLRETQYF; CDR3nt: TGTGCCAGCAGCCTCACTCTGAGGGAGACCCAGTACTTC; abundance: -; j_gene: TRBJ2-5; v_gene: TRBV13; d_gene: -
CDR3aa: CASSVSTGSLTEAFF; CDR3nt: TGTGCCAGCAGCGTAAGTACAGGGTCTTTGACTGAAGCTTTCTTT; abundance: -; j_gene: TRBJ1-1; v_gene: TRBV9; d_gene: -
CDR3aa: CASSIELGTKNIQYF; CDR3nt: TGTGCCAGTAGTATAGAGTTGGGGACCAAAAACATTCAGTACTTC; abundance: -; j_gene: TRBJ2-4; v_gene: TRBV19; d_gene: -
CDR3aa: CATSAGYEQYF; CDR3nt: TGTGCCACCAGCGCCGGCTACGAGCAGTACTTC; abundance: -; j_gene: TRBJ2-7; v_gene: TRBV15; d_gene: -
CDR3aa: CASARGGYNEQFF; CDR3nt: TGTGCCAGCGCCCGGGGGGGGTACAATGAGCAGTTCTTC; abundance: -; j_gene: TRBJ2-1; v_gene: TRBV18; d_gene: TRBD2
CDR3aa: CAIKAGGPYEQYF; CDR3nt: TGTGCCATAAAAGCGGGAGGACCCTACGAGCAGTACTTC; abundance: -; j_gene: TRBJ2-7; v_gene: TRBV7-9; d_gene: TRBD2
CDR3aa: CASSTRGGEQYF; CDR3nt: TGTGCCAGCAGCACCAGGGGAGGCGAGCAGTACTTC; abundance: -; j_gene: TRBJ2-7; v_gene: TRBV9; d_gene: -
CDR3aa: CASSSGTGLGNTIYF; CDR3nt: TGTGCCAGCAGTTCAGGAACAGGGCTTGGAAACACCATATATTTT; abundance: -; j_gene: TRBJ1-3; v_gene: TRBV2; d_gene: -
CDR3aa: CASSIYFDSGRGTDTQYF; CDR3nt: TGTGCCAGTAGTATCTATTTTGATAGCGGGAGGGGAACAGATACGCAGTATTTT; abundance: -; j_gene: TRBJ2-3; v_gene: TRBV19; d_gene: TRBD2
CDR3aa: CASSPGAGRREGKETQYF; CDR3nt: TGTGCCAGCAGTCCGGGGGCGGGGAGGAGGGAGGGGAAAGAGACCCAGTACTTC; abundance: -; j_gene: TRBJ2-5; v_gene: TRBV25-1; d_gene: -
CDR3aa: CASSLGYEQYF; CDR3nt: TGTGCCAGCAGCTTGGGGTACGAGCAGTACTTC; abundance: -; j_gene: TRBJ2-7; v_gene: TRBV5-4; d_gene: -
CDR3aa: CASSVGGGTEQFF; CDR3nt: TGTGCCAGCAGCGTAGGAGGGGGAACCGAGCAGTTCTTC; abundance: once; j_gene: TRBJ2-1; v_gene: TRBV9; d_gene: -